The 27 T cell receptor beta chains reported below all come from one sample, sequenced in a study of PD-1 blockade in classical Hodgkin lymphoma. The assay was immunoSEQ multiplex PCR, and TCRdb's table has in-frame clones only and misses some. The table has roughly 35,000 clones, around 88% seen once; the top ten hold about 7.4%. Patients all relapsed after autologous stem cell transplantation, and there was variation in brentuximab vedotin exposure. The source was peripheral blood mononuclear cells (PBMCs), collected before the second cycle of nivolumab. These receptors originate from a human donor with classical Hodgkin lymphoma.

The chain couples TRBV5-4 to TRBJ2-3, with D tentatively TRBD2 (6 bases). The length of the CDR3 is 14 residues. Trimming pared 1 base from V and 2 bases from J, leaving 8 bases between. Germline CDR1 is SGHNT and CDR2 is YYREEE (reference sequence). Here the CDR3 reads CASSLRDFTDTQYF. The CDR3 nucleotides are TGTGCCAGCAGCTTGAGGGACTTCACAGATACGCAGTATTTT.

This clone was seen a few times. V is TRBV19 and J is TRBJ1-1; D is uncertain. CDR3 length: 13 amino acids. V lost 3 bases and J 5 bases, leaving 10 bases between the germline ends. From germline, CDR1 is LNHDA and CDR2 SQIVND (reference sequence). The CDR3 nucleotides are TGTGCCAGTAGTATCGCAGGCCTGACTGAAGCTTTCTTT. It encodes CASSIAGLTEAFF.

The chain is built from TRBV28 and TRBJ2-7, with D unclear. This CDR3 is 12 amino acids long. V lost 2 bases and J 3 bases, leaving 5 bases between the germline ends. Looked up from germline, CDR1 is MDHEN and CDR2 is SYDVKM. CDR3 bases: TGTGCCAGCAGTTTAGGGATCTACGAGCAGTACTTC. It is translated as CASSLGIYEQYF.

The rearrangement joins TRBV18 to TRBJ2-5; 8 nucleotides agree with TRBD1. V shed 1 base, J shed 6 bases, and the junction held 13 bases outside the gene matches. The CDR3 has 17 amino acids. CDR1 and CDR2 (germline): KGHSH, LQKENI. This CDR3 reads CASSPQMDRAEGKTQYF. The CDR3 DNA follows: TGTGCCAGCTCACCACAGATGGACAGGGCGGAGGGGAAGACCCAGTACTTC.

CDR3 nucleotides: TGTGCCATCAGTGATTCAGCGGGAGCTAGCACAGATACGCAGTATTTT. As protein: CAISDSAGASTDTQYF. The rearrangement uses TRBV10-3 and TRBJ2-3; 8 bases match TRBD2. The CDR3 spans 16 residues. Trimming at V came to 3 bases and at J to 0 bases, leaving 5 bases not matched to a gene. Germline values: CDR1 ENHRY, CDR2 SYGVKD.

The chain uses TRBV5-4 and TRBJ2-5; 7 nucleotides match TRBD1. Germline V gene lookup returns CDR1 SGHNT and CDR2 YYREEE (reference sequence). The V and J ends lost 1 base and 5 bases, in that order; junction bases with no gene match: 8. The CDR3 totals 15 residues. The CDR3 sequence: CASSLPDRVAETQYF. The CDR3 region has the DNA TGTGCCAGCAGCTTGCCCGACAGGGTGGCGGAGACCCAGTACTTC.

The CDR3: CASSFDGATEAFF. The CDR3 nucleotides read TGTGCCAGCAGTTTCGACGGGGCCACTGAAGCTTTCTTT. The rearrangement joins TRBV6-5 to TRBJ1-1; a possible D gene is TRBD1 (5 bases). The V gene's germline CDR1 is MNHEY and CDR2 SVGAGI. Trimming shortened V by 4 bases and J by 4 bases, and 10 bases separated the two germline ends. This CDR3 comprises 13 residues.

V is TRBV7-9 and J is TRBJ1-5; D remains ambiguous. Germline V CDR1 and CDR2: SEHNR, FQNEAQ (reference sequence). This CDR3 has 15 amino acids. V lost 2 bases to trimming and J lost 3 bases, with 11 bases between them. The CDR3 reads CASSLSDTSNQPQHF. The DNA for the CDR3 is TGTGCCAGCAGCTTATCCGACACCTCCAATCAGCCCCAGCATTTT.

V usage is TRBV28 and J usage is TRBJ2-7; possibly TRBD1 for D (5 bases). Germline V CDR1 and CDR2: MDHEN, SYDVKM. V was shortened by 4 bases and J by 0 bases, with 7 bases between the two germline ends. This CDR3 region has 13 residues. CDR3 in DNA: TGTGCCAGCAGTTGGGGCAGCTCCTACGAGCAGTACTTC. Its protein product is CASSWGSSYEQYF.

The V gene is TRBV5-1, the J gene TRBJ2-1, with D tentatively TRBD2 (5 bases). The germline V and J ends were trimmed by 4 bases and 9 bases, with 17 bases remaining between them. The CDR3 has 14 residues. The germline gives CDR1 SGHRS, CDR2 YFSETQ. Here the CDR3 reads CASSLERLKGEQFF. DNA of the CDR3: TGCGCCAGCAGCCTTGAGCGGCTAAAGGGTGAGCAGTTCTTC.

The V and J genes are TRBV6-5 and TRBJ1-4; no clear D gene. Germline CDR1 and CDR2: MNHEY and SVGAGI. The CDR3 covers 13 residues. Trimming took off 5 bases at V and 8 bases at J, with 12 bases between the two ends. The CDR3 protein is CASSKEWEEKLFF. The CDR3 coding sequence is TGTGCCAGCAGTAAGGAGTGGGAGGAAAAACTGTTTTTT.

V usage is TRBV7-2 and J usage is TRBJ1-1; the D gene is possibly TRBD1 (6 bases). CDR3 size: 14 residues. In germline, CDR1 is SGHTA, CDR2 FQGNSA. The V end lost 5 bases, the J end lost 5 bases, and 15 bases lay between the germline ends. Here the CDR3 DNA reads TGTGCCAGCAGCGTCCAGGGGAGGGTGACTGAAGCTTTCTTT. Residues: CASSVQGRVTEAFF.

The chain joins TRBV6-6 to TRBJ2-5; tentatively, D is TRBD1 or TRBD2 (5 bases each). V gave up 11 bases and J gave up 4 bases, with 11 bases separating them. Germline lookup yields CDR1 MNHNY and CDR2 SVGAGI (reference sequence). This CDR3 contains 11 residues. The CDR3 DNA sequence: TGTGCCGGGGGTCCAAGAGAGACCCAGTACTTC. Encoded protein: CAGGPRETQYF.

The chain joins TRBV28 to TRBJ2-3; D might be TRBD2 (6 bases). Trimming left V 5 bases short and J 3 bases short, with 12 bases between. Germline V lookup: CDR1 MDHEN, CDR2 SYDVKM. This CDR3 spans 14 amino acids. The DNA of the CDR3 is TGTGCCAGCAGTGTACCAGGGAGGACAGATACGCAGTATTTT. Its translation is CASSVPGRTDTQYF.

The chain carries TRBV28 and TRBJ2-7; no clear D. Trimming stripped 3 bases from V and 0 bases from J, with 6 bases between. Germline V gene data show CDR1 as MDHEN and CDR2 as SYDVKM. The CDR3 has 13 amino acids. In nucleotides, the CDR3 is TGTGCCAGCAGTTTGACGCTCTCCTACGAGCAGTACTTC. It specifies CASSLTLSYEQYF.

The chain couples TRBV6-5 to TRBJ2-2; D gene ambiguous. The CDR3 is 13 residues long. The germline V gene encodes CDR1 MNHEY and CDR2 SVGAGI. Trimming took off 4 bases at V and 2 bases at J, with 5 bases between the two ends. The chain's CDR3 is CASSSQNTGELFF. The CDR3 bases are TGTGCCAGCAGTTCCCAAAACACCGGGGAGCTGTTTTTT.

The CDR3 here is CASSVGSPYGYTF. CDR3 DNA sequence: TGTGCCAGCAGTGTGGGCAGCCCCTATGGCTACACCTTC. The gene calls are TRBV2 and TRBJ1-2; D is unresolved. The V gene lost 4 bases and the J gene lost 4 bases, with 10 bases spanning the gap. This CDR3 spans 13 amino acids. Looked up from germline, CDR1 is SNHLY and CDR2 is FYNNEI.

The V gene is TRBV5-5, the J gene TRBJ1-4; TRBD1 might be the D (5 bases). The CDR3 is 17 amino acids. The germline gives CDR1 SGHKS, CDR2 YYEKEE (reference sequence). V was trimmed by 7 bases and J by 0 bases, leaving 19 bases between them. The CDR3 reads CASYSTRELATNEKLFF. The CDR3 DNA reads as TGTGCCAGCTACTCGACCAGGGAGCTTGCAACTAATGAAAAACTGTTTTTT.

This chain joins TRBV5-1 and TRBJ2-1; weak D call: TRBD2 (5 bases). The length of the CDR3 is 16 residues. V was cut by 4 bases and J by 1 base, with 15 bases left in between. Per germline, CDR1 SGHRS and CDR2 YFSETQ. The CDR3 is CASSGGWMSSYNEQFF. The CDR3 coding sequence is TGCGCCAGCAGCGGAGGCTGGATGTCGTCCTACAATGAGCAGTTCTTC.

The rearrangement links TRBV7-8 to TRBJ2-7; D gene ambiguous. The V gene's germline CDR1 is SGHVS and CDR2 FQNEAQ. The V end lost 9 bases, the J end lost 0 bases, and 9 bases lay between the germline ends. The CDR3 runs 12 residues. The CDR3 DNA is TGTGCCAGGGAGAGAATCTCCTACGAGCAGTACTTC. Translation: CARERISYEQYF.

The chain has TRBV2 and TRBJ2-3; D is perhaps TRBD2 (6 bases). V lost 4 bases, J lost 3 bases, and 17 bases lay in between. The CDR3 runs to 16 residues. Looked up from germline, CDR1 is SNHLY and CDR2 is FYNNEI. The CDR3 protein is CASSGAPGLRTDTQYF. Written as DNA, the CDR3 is TGTGCCAGCAGTGGAGCCCCGGGACTGAGGACAGATACGCAGTATTTT. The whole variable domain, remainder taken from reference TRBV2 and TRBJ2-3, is EPEVTQTPSHQVTQMGQEVILRCVPISNHLYFYWYRQILGQKVEFLVSFYNNEISEKSEIFDDQFSVERPDGSNFTLKIRSTKLEDSAMYFCASSGAPGLRTDTQYFGPGTRLTVL.

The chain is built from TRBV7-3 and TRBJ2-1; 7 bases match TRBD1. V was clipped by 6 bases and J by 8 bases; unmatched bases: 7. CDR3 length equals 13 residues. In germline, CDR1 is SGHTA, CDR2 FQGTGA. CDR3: CASSSTGADEQFF. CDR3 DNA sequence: TGTGCCAGCAGTTCTACAGGGGCCGATGAGCAGTTCTTC.

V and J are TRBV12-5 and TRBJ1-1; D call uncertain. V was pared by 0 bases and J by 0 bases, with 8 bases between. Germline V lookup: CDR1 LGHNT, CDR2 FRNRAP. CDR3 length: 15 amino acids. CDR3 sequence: CASGLVASLNTEAFF. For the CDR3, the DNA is TGTGCTAGTGGTTTGGTGGCCAGCTTGAACACTGAAGCTTTCTTT.

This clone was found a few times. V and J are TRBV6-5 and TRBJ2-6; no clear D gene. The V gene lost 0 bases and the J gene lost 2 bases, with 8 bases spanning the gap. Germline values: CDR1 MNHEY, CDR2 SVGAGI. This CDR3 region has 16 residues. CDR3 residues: CASSYSAWAGANVLTF. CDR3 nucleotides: TGTGCCAGCAGTTACTCGGCATGGGCTGGGGCCAACGTCCTGACTTTC.

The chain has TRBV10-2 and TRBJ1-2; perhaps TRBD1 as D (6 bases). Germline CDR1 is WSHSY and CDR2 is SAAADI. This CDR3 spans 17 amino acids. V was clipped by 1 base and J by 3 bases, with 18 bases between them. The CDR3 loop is CASSEWGVQGSDYGYTF. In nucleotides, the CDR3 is TGCGCCAGCAGTGAGTGGGGGGTGCAGGGGAGTGACTATGGCTACACCTTC.

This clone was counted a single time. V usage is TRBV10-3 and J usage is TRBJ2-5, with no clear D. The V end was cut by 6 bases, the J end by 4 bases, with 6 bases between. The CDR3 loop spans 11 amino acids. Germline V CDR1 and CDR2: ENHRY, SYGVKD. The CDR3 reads CAIRTGETQYF. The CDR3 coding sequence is TGTGCCATCAGGACGGGAGAGACCCAGTACTTC.

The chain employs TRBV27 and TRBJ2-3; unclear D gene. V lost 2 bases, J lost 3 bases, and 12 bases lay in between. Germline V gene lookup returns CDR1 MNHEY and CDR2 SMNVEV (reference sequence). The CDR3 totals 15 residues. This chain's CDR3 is CASSLAGPTTDTQYF. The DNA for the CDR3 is TGTGCCAGCAGTTTAGCCGGACCGACGACAGATACGCAGTATTTT.